Sequencing of this TCR beta chain was carried out in a study of blood T cell repertoires in COVID-19. Study summary: Samples came from the United States, Italy and Spain, spanning acute and convalescent COVID-19. Sample material is recorded as cDNA or gDNA derived from T cells, B-cell-depleted T cells, or PBMCs.

V lost 6 bases to trimming and J lost 1 base; unmatched junction nucleotides: 9. The CDR3 covers 17 residues. Per germline, CDR1 LNHDA and CDR2 SQIVND (reference sequence). Original data processing: Estimation of nucleated cell counts relied on the amplification of reference gene primers. Clones were sequenced by immunoSEQ multiplex PCR, and TCRdb holds only the in-frame ones, with some missing. That table supplies the V and J calls and clone size; D and trimming were determined from the DNA. The top ten clones hold approximately 6.3% of a sample with fewer than 250,000 clones, approximately 86% of them seen once.

This chain uses TRBV19 with TRBJ1-5; TRBD1 aligns across 10 bases. The sequence came from a woman aged 55-75 years with active or convalescent COVID-19. Sequencing was carried out using peripheral blood. CDR3 sequence (DNA): TGTGCCAGTAGCCCCCGGGACAGGGGTTACAGCAATCAGCCCCAGCATTTT. Translating it yields CASSPRDRGYSNQPQHF.